This T cell receptor beta chain was captured by sequencing in a study of radiotherapy plus CTLA-4 blockade in lung cancer (dated by TCRdb to the late 2010s). In terms of the full investigation: Among enrolled patients, around 18% had an objective response and around 33% reached disease control.

The study tested focal radiation therapy combined with CTLA-4 blockade (ipilimumab) in patients with chemo-refractory metastatic non-small-cell lung cancer. Points on this clone: It has no known antigen specificity. Base qualities are not at hand, and no much larger clone is one base apart.

Overall study outcomes, separate from this receptor: Early dynamic changes in blood T cell clones, together with increased serum interferon-beta after radiation, were reported as the strongest predictors of response. After treatment with radiotherapy and ipilimumab, TCR clones that originated in tumors expanded in peripheral blood.

Library generation was performed with the immunoSEQ multiplex PCR assay. TCRdb carries this immuneACCESS record with in-frame sequences only. Its versions omit some clonotypes, under half of them owing to an unresolved V gene in the studies checked, with the rest unexplained. This sample gives more than 95,000 clones in total; under 85% of them show up just once. Together, the top ten hold 2.8% of the sample. From V the trimming removes 4 bases and from J it removes 7 bases, while the gene matches leave 14 bases of the junction unaccounted for. As encoded in the germline V gene (reference sequence), CDR1 is LNHDA while CDR2 is SQIVND. Reading from cysteine to phenylalanine, the CDR3 counts 18 amino acids. Kept here is only the CDR3 DNA, which spans 54 bases and is read in frame from base 1.

The receptor chain draws on TRBV19 and TRBJ1-6; TRBD1 matches 9 bases in the middle. The origin of this receptor is a human donor with non-small cell lung cancer who had a partial response to radiotherapy plus ipilimumab. Some clones in this sample may be carry-over from other donors' samples. This specimen consisted of peripheral blood, obtained from a patient treated with radiotherapy plus ipilimumab. The encoded CDR3 is CASSSHQRDRVENSPLHF. The DNA is as follows: TGTGCCAGTAGTAGCCACCAACGGGACAGGGTCGAGAATTCACCCCTCCACTTT.